Included here is one T cell receptor (beta chain) sequence, with context. What it recognizes is unknown. The ends were cut back, 1 base at V and 3 bases at J, with 8 bases in the middle. Per germline, CDR1 SGDLS and CDR2 YYNGEE. The CDR3 consists of 13 residues. TCRdb keeps only in-frame clones here, not all; method: immunoSEQ multiplex PCR. The sample lists 80,000 to 95,000 clones, around 90% occurring once. The source of the sample is a study of OX40 agonist ivuxolimab in advanced cancers. Across the study: There were three patients with partial responses, one having hepatocellular carcinoma and two cutaneous melanoma.

General study results and limits: Clones of CD4+ and CD8+ blood T cells grew by week 6 at doses of 0.1 to 3.0 mg/kg. More expanded clones were seen, on average, in CD8+ T cells than in CD4+.

Sequences were derived from CD4+ or CD8+ T cells sorted from blood, sampled in a trial of the OX40 agonist ivuxolimab. This receptor was identified in an adult with an advanced solid tumor such as melanoma, head and neck, liver or kidney cancer. The V call is TRBV9, the J call TRBJ2-7, with a possible D match to TRBD2 (5 bases). CDR3 amino acids: CASSVSGYYEQYF. Here the CDR3 DNA reads TGTGCCAGCAGCGTAAGCGGATACTACGAGCAGTACTTC. Full variable domain (remainder filled in from reference TRBV9 and TRBJ2-7): DSGVTQTPKHLITATGQRVTLRCSPRSGDLSVYWYQQSLDQGLQFLIQYYNGEERAKGNILERFSAQQFPDLHSELNLSSLELGDSALYFCASSVSGYYEQYFGPGTRLTVT.